The 23 T cell receptor beta chains presented below share a single source sample, sequenced in a study of blood T cell repertoires in COVID-19. Produced via immunoSEQ multiplex PCR; TCRdb's table is partial and in-frame only. This table holds 180,000 or so clones, around four fifths found once. Sequences were obtained from PBMCs or T cells enriched from blood (not recorded which). These receptors originate from a woman aged 55 to 70 who had recovered from COVID-19.

The chain uses TRBV3-1 (or the pseudogene TRBV3-2) and TRBJ1-2; 7 bases agree with TRBD1. The CDR3 is 15 amino acids. Germline V CDR1 and CDR2: LGHDT, YNNKEL (reference sequence). With V trimmed by 3 bases and J by 4 bases, 8 bases remained unmatched. CDR3 sequence (DNA): TGTGCCAGCAGCCATTCGGACAGGCGGAGCTATGGCTACACCTTC. Protein: CASSHSDRRSYGYTF.

The rearrangement links TRBV5-1 to TRBJ2-2; 8 positions match TRBD2. V dropped 8 bases and J dropped 7; count of bases not matched to a gene: 13. Germline V lookup: CDR1 SGHRS, CDR2 YFSETQ. The CDR3 covers 15 residues. The CDR3 region is CASVELAGIDGELFF. DNA of the CDR3: TGCGCCAGTGTTGAGTTAGCGGGAATAGACGGGGAGCTGTTTTTT.

This clone was seen only once. The chain joins TRBV18 to TRBJ1-4; TRBD1 agrees at 10 bases. This CDR3 is built from 14 residues. V shed 3 bases, J shed 8 bases, and the junction held 3 bases outside the gene matches. Germline V lookup: CDR1 KGHSH, CDR2 LQKENI. This CDR3 is CASSPGQGSEKLFF. Here the CDR3 DNA reads TGTGCCAGCTCACCGGGACAGGGGTCGGAAAAACTGTTTTTT.

The rearrangement links TRBV7-9 to TRBJ1-4, with unresolved D. The germline V gene encodes CDR1 SEHNR and CDR2 FQNEAQ (reference sequence). The ends were cut back, 7 bases at V and 8 bases at J, with 17 bases in the middle. This CDR3 spans 14 amino acids. CDR3: CASTVSRSGEKLFF. CDR3 DNA: TGTGCCAGCACCGTGTCTCGTAGCGGCGAAAAACTGTTTTTT.

The V and J genes are TRBV7-6 and TRBJ1-5; 7 nucleotides align to TRBD1. Germline values: CDR1 SGHVS, CDR2 FNYEAQ. V trimming: 1 base; J trimming: 6 bases; junction bases outside the gene matches: 6. The CDR3 totals 15 residues. The CDR3, as DNA: TGTGCCAGCAGCTTAGGTCCAGGGGGTGGTCAGCCCCAGCATTTT. Amino acid sequence: CASSLGPGGGQPQHF.

This sequence joins TRBV7-2 and TRBJ1-6; D uncertain. The CDR3 spans 12 residues. From germline, CDR1 is SGHTA and CDR2 FQGNSA. Trimming pared 4 bases from V and 6 bases from J, leaving 4 bases between. The DNA for the CDR3 is TGTGCCAGCAGCTATAGTAATTCACCCCTCCACTTT. This translates into CASSYSNSPLHF. Supplemented by reference TRBV7-2 and TRBJ1-6, the full variable domain reads GAGVSQSPSNKVTEKGKDVELRCDPISGHTALYWYRQSLGQGLEFLIYFQGNSAPDKSGLPSDRFSAERTGGSVSTLTIQRTQQEDSAVYLCASSYSNSPLHFGNGTRLTVT.

As concerns this clone: Other DNA sequences in this specimen translate into the identical CDR3. V is TRBV5-1 and J is TRBJ2-7, with 9 bases lining up with TRBD1. The CDR3 has 14 residues. V was clipped by 2 bases and J by 4 bases; unmatched bases: 4. CDR1 and CDR2 (germline): SGHRS, YFSETQ. This CDR3 reads CASSFGTGLYEQYF. As DNA, the CDR3 is TGCGCCAGCAGCTTCGGGACAGGGTTATACGAGCAGTACTTC.

The chain employs TRBV11-2 and TRBJ2-7; TRBD2 is a possible D gene (5 bases). The CDR3 length is 13 residues. Germline loops: CDR1 SGHAT, CDR2 FQNNGV. V gave up 3 bases and J gave up 2 bases, with 8 bases separating them. Here the CDR3 reads CASSFTGAYEQYF. The CDR3 DNA follows: TGTGCCAGCAGCTTTACCGGGGCCTACGAGCAGTACTTC.

The table lists this clone with a count of one. J is TRBJ1-2 and V is TRBV3-1 (or the pseudogene TRBV3-2); the match to TRBD1 covers 10 bases. The V gene end was trimmed by 2 bases and the J gene end by 8 bases; junction bases not matched to a gene: 11. This CDR3 spans 16 amino acids. Germline CDR1 LGHDT, CDR2 YNNKEL (reference sequence). The CDR3 DNA reads TGTGCCAGCAGCCAAACGTCCGGGACAGGGGCTCGGGGCTACACCTTC. Protein: CASSQTSGTGARGYTF.

The genes are TRBV7-8 and TRBJ2-7; TRBD2 is a possible D gene (7 bases). Trimming took off 1 base at V and 2 bases at J, with 12 bases between the two ends. CDR3 length equals 15 residues. Germline V gene data show CDR1 as SGHVS and CDR2 as FQNEAQ. The CDR3 protein is CASSLEGGGTYEQYF. DNA of the CDR3: TGTGCCAGCAGCTTAGAGGGGGGGGGAACCTACGAGCAGTACTTC.

This clone has just a few counts. The V and J genes are TRBV7-3 and TRBJ2-2, with 9 bases fitting TRBD1. The CDR3 totals 15 residues. Germline V gene lookup returns CDR1 SGHTA and CDR2 FQGTGA. V gave up 1 base and J gave up 5 bases; unmatched junction bases: 2. The CDR3 protein is CASSLRQGGTGELFF. The CDR3 DNA follows: TGTGCCAGCAGCTTAAGACAGGGGGGAACCGGGGAGCTGTTTTTT.

This rearrangement joins TRBV15 to TRBJ2-3; a weak D match, TRBD2 (5 bases). The length of the CDR3 is 13 residues. The V and J ends lost 6 bases and 0 bases respectively, with 7 bases between them. CDR1 and CDR2 (germline): LNHNV, YYDKDF (reference sequence). The CDR3 sequence: CATSGGSTDTQYF. CDR3 bases: TGTGCCACCAGTGGCGGGAGCACAGATACGCAGTATTTT. The full variable domain, in which reference TRBV15 and TRBJ2-3 provide the parts outside the CDR3, is DAMVIQNPRYQVTQFGKPVTLSCSQTLNHNVMYWYQQKSSQAPKLLFHYYDKDFNNEADTPDNFQSRRPNTSFCFLDIRSPGLGDTAMYLCATSGGSTDTQYFGPGTRLTVL.

This sequence joins TRBV5-1 and TRBJ2-3, with a weak D call TRBD1 (7 bases). CDR1 and CDR2 from the germline V gene are SGHRS and YFSETQ. V lost 4 bases to trimming and J lost 4 bases, with 16 bases between them. The CDR3 extends over 15 amino acids. The CDR3 DNA sequence: TGCGCCAGCAGCCCGGAGGGACAGACCCCAGATACGCAGTATTTT. Translation: CASSPEGQTPDTQYF.

The genes are TRBV19 and TRBJ2-1, with D unresolved. The ends were cut back, 5 bases at V and 1 base at J, with 15 bases in the middle. Germline V lookup: CDR1 LNHDA, CDR2 SQIVND (reference sequence). The CDR3 is 16 residues long. CDR3 coding DNA: TGTGCCAGTAGTCCCCTGGCGGAGAAATCCTACAATGAGCAGTTCTTC. Translation: CASSPLAEKSYNEQFF.

This clone occurred many times. The chain links TRBV19 to TRBJ1-1; 10 positions agree with TRBD1. CDR3 length equals 15 residues. Losses at the gene ends were 7 bases for V and 8 bases for J; bases not matched to a gene: 13. The germline V gene encodes CDR1 LNHDA and CDR2 SQIVND (reference sequence). The CDR3 is CASTTLGQGEREAFF. CDR3 bases: TGTGCCAGTACCACACTTGGACAGGGGGAAAGAGAAGCTTTCTTT.

The CDR3 is CASSYSTGSAQETQYF. The CDR3 nucleotides are TGTGCCAGCAGTTACTCGACGGGTAGCGCACAAGAGACCCAGTACTTC. This sequence joins TRBV6-5 and TRBJ2-5; possibly TRBD2 for D (5 bases). Germline CDR1 reads MNHEY; CDR2 reads SVGAGI. Between the trimmed V and J ends, which lost 0 bases and 2 bases, there was a span of 13 bases. This CDR3 comprises 16 residues.

This chain connects TRBV7-9 to TRBJ1-2; D is uncertain. There are 15 residues in the CDR3. V was trimmed by 8 bases and J by 0 bases, leaving 16 bases between them. Germline-derived CDR1 and CDR2 are SEHNR and FQNEAQ (reference sequence). CDR3 residues: CASVQRGGANYGYTF. The CDR3, as DNA: TGTGCCAGCGTCCAGAGAGGCGGAGCTAACTATGGCTACACCTTC.

J is TRBJ2-7 and V is TRBV28; D ambiguous. Between the trimmed V and J ends, which lost 5 bases and 2 bases, there was a span of 13 bases. The CDR3 consists of 14 residues. The germline V gene has CDR1 MDHEN and CDR2 SYDVKM. The CDR3 region is CASSESLRTYEQYF. CDR3 DNA sequence: TGTGCCAGCAGTGAATCTCTACGTACCTACGAGCAGTACTTC.

This clone has only one observation. The chain has TRBV24-1 and TRBJ2-3; perhaps TRBD2 as D (5 bases). The V end lost 4 bases, the J end lost 5 bases, and 9 bases lay between the germline ends. Germline V gene data show CDR1 as KGHDR and CDR2 as SFDVKD. The CDR3 contains 13 residues. Written as DNA, the CDR3 is TGTGCCACCAGTGACCGACGGGGAGATACGCAGTATTTT. It codes for CATSDRRGDTQYF.

The rearrangement uses TRBV7-9 and TRBJ1-4; tentatively, D is TRBD1 (5 bases). CDR1 is SEHNR and CDR2 is FQNEAQ in the germline V gene (reference sequence). This CDR3 contains 15 residues. Trimming stripped 5 bases from V and 7 bases from J, with 17 bases between. The DNA of the CDR3 is TGTGCCAGCAGCGCAAGACGTCAGGGTGGTGAAAAACTGTTTTTT. Translation: CASSARRQGGEKLFF.

This chain joins TRBV6-5 and TRBJ2-7; 8 bases agree with TRBD1. The CDR3 is 14 residues long. Germline CDR1 and CDR2: MNHEY and SVGAGI. The V gene end was trimmed by 2 bases and the J gene end by 1 base; junction bases not matched to a gene: 1. The DNA of the CDR3 is TGTGCCAGCAGTTACGACAGGGGATCCTACGAGCAGTACTTC. This sequence encodes CASSYDRGSYEQYF.

CDR3 nucleotide sequence: TGTGCCAGCAGCTTTAGTGTTTCCGGGGAGCTGTTTTTT. This sequence encodes CASSFSVSGELFF. The chain is built from TRBV7-3 and TRBJ2-2; no clear D. V lost 3 bases and J lost 6, with 8 bases in between. Germline assignment: CDR1 SGHTA and CDR2 FQGTGA. This CDR3 is built from 13 residues.

V and J are TRBV18 and TRBJ2-5; 7 nucleotides align to TRBD2. Germline V CDR1 and CDR2: KGHSH, LQKENI. The CDR3 spans 13 residues. Trimming took 6 bases from V and 5 from J; bases not matched to a gene: 6. CDR3 DNA sequence: TGTGCCAGCTCCCGGGGAGGGCAGGAGACCCAGTACTTC. Residues: CASSRGGQETQYF.